Below, one T cell receptor (beta chain) is given with its context. The data belong to a study of blood T cell repertoires in COVID-19. Original analysis: Using reference gene primer amplification, nucleated cell counts were estimated. The repertoire was sequenced with immunoSEQ multiplex PCR; TCRdb's copy has only in-frame clones and lacks some. The V and J calls and clone size were taken over from that table, and D and trimming were inferred from the DNA. The profile shows 250,000 to 300,000 clones, approximately 81% of them singletons. The receptor comes from a woman in her fifties or sixties with active or convalescent COVID-19. The source material was peripheral blood.

The CDR3 DNA reads TGTGCCAGCAGCATCACTAGCGGGGGGTGGACAGATACGCAGTATTTT. Protein product: CASSITSGGWTDTQYF. The chain joins TRBV7-3 to TRBJ2-3; 12 bases align to TRBD2. This CDR3 is built from 16 residues. Germline-derived CDR1 and CDR2 are SGHTA and FQGTGA. J was trimmed by 3 bases and V by 5 bases; bases with no gene match: 6.